The 25 T cell receptor beta chains given below trace back to one sample, sequenced in a study of cytomegalovirus exposure and HLA in healthy donors (TCRdb year 2017). Library construction relied on the immunoSEQ multiplex PCR assay. Entries here come from immuneACCESS through TCRdb and include only in-frame sequences with V and J called. Some clones fail to appear in such tables; in the studies checked, an unresolved V gene covers under half of the shortfall, and the cause of the remainder is unknown. Across this sample there are around 240,000 clones, with around 87% seen only once. The top ten hold roughly 0.38% of the sample. The sample was PBMCs. The receptors originated from a young woman in good health and CMV-seronegative.

The chain has TRBV7-9 and TRBJ1-1, with TRBD1 identical over 9 bases. The CDR3 has 15 amino acids. V lost 5 bases to trimming and J lost 5 bases; unmatched junction nucleotides: 9. Germline-derived CDR1 and CDR2 are SEHNR and FQNEAQ (reference sequence). The DNA for the CDR3 is TGTGCCAGCAGCAACCTCGGACAGGGGAGGACTGAAGCTTTCTTT. Amino acid sequence: CASSNLGQGRTEAFF.

Concerning this clone itself: This CDR3 is also generated by other DNA sequences in the sample. This chain uses TRBV4-3 with TRBJ2-7; D might be TRBD2 (6 bases). CDR1 LGHNA and CDR2 YSLEER come from the germline V gene. The CDR3 is 14 amino acids. The V and J ends lost 0 bases and 3 bases respectively, with 9 bases between them. This CDR3 is CASSQDRGSYEQYF. The DNA of the CDR3 is TGCGCCAGCAGCCAAGATCGGGGGAGCTACGAGCAGTACTTC.

The chain recombines TRBV5-6 with TRBJ2-1; 8 bases agree with TRBD2. The CDR3 contains 16 residues. V trimming: 4 bases; J trimming: 2 bases; junction bases outside the gene matches: 8. Germline assignment: CDR1 SGHDT and CDR2 YYEEEE. The CDR3 region has the DNA TGTGCCAGCAGCGACCCCACGGGGGGGGCCTACAATGAGCAGTTCTTC. Translated, it gives CASSDPTGGAYNEQFF.

The rearrangement links TRBV5-1 to TRBJ2-7; the D gene is possibly TRBD2 (5 bases). The germline gives CDR1 SGHRS, CDR2 YFSETQ. V shed 2 bases and J shed 2 bases, with 11 bases lying between them. The CDR3 consists of 14 residues. CDR3 DNA: TGCGCCAGCAGCTTCGGAGGCGGTACCTACGAGCAGTACGTC. It yields the protein CASSFGGGTYEQYV.

The chain employs TRBV6-5 and TRBJ1-2; a possible D gene is TRBD1 (5 bases). Trimming removed 4 bases from V and 8 bases from J, with 11 bases in between. Looked up from germline, CDR1 is MNHEY and CDR2 is SVGAGI. This CDR3 spans 12 amino acids. CDR3 in DNA: TGTGCCAGCAGTTCAGGGATAAGGGGCTACACCTTC. Protein product: CASSSGIRGYTF.

This chain links TRBV6-1 with TRBJ2-3; 8 bases are shared with TRBD1. CDR3 size: 15 residues. With 4 bases clipped from V and 0 bases from J, the junction kept 3 bases outside the gene matches. Germline V CDR1 and CDR2: MNHNS, SASEGT. In DNA form, the CDR3 reads TGTGCCAGCAGTGCGACAGGGGTAAGCACAGATACGCAGTATTTT. Translating it yields CASSATGVSTDTQYF.

With respect to this clone: At one of its ends the junction is not consistent with the germline gene, which may arise from a read error. J is TRBJ2-3 and V is TRBV7-7, with 8 bases aligning to TRBD2. Germline CDR1 reads SSHAT; CDR2 reads FNYEAQ (reference sequence). This CDR3 spans 14 amino acids. The CDR3 DNA reads as TGTGCTAGCAGTCGGGGGGGCACGTCAGATACGCAGTATTTT. Translation: CASSRGGTSDTQYF.

The V and J genes are TRBV7-9 and TRBJ1-5; 9 bases line up with TRBD1. The CDR3 is 19 amino acids. With 5 bases clipped from V and 2 bases from J, the junction kept 16 bases outside the gene matches. Germline V gene lookup returns CDR1 SEHNR and CDR2 FQNEAQ (reference sequence). In DNA form, the CDR3 reads TGTGCCAGCAGCGTCGAACCGGGACAGGGTAAATTGGGCAATCAGCCCCAGCATTTT. Translation: CASSVEPGQGKLGNQPQHF.

The chain links TRBV19 to TRBJ1-6; D call uncertain. Trimming cost V 5 bases and J 0 bases, with 14 bases left between them. The CDR3 is 17 residues long. Germline V gives CDR1 LNHDA, CDR2 SQIVND (reference sequence). The CDR3 nucleotides are TGTGCCAGTAGTGATGCGGGTGGGATCTCCTATAATTCACCCCTCCACTTT. Translating gives CASSDAGGISYNSPLHF.

A single count supports this clone. The rearrangement uses TRBV6-1 and TRBJ2-7; 9 bases fit TRBD1. Germline CDR1 is MNHNS and CDR2 is SASEGT. Trimming cost V 4 bases and J 7 bases; bases outside gene matches: 14. The CDR3 consists of 16 residues. CDR3 sequence (DNA): TGTGCCAGCAGTGCACCGGGACAGGGATTTATAGGGGAGCAGTACGTC. Translating gives CASSAPGQGFIGEQYV.

This chain connects TRBV2 to TRBJ1-1; 8 bases agree with TRBD1. V lost 9 bases, J lost 6 bases, and 12 bases stayed unmatched. This CDR3 spans 14 amino acids. Per germline, CDR1 SNHLY and CDR2 FYNNEI. Here the CDR3 DNA reads TGTGCCAGTACAAAAAGGTCGGACAGGGCTGAAGCTTTCTTT. This translates into CASTKRSDRAEAFF.

A single count supports this clone. The chain uses TRBV18 and TRBJ2-4; 12 bases match TRBD2. Germline CDR1 and CDR2: KGHSH and LQKENI. J gave up 2 bases and V 3 bases, and 11 bases lay outside the gene matches. There are 19 residues in the CDR3. CDR3 amino acids: CASSPRLAGEIVSKNIQYF. CDR3 coding DNA: TGTGCCAGCTCACCCCGACTAGCGGGGGAGATAGTGTCCAAAAACATTCAGTACTTC.

In its sample, this clone was seen once. The chain recombines TRBV5-4 with TRBJ2-5, with a weak D call TRBD2 (6 bases). The germline gives CDR1 SGHNT, CDR2 YYREEE (reference sequence). Trimming took 4 bases from V and 0 from J, leaving 19 bases between them. This CDR3 has 17 residues. The CDR3 sequence: CASSPQGRGGNQETQYF. For the CDR3, the DNA is TGTGCCAGCAGCCCCCAAGGACGGGGCGGGAACCAAGAGACCCAGTACTTC.

The V call is TRBV7-8, the J call TRBJ1-5; 8 bases match TRBD1. Losses at the gene ends were 3 bases for V and 4 bases for J; bases not matched to a gene: 5. CDR1 and CDR2 (germline): SGHVS, FQNEAQ. The CDR3 has 15 amino acids. In nucleotides, the CDR3 is TGTGCCAGCAGCTTTGGACAGGGAGGGAATCAGCCCCAGCATTTT. It is translated as CASSFGQGGNQPQHF.

The J gene is TRBJ2-3, the V gene TRBV2; tentatively, D is TRBD1 (6 bases). This CDR3 is 14 amino acids long. With 6 bases removed from V and 0 bases from J, the gap between germline ends came to 10 bases. Germline values: CDR1 SNHLY, CDR2 FYNNEI. For the CDR3, the DNA is TGTGCCAGCAGGTGGGACACTAGCACAGATACGCAGTATTTT. Its translation is CASRWDTSTDTQYF.

This clone has a single count. The chain recombines TRBV28 with TRBJ2-1; maybe TRBD2 (7 bases). The V end lost 6 bases, the J end lost 9 bases, and 18 bases lay between the germline ends. The CDR3 is 14 amino acids. Per the germline V gene, CDR1 is MDHEN and CDR2 is SYDVKM. The CDR3 sequence is CASSPWGGRIEQFF. In DNA form, the CDR3 reads TGTGCCAGCAGCCCTTGGGGGGGGCGAATTGAGCAGTTCTTC.

The CDR3 reads CASSLEGQKEQYF. CDR3 bases: TGTGCCAGCAGCTTAGAGGGGCAGAAAGAGCAGTACTTC. The chain combines TRBV13 with TRBJ2-7; a weak D match, TRBD1 (5 bases). Germline-derived CDR1 and CDR2 are PRHDT and FYEKMQ (reference sequence). The CDR3 length is 13 residues. V was cut by 1 base and J by 7 bases, with 11 bases left in between.

This chain links TRBV9 with TRBJ1-1, with D unclear. V was shortened by 0 bases and J by 4 bases, with 13 bases between the two germline ends. This CDR3 region has 15 residues. CDR1 SGDLS and CDR2 YYNGEE come from the germline V gene. CDR3 in amino acids: CASSVAARGFTEAFF. In nucleotides, the CDR3 is TGTGCCAGCAGCGTAGCGGCACGAGGGTTCACTGAAGCTTTCTTT.

V usage is TRBV2 and J usage is TRBJ1-4, with D maybe TRBD1 (6 bases). Germline V gives CDR1 SNHLY, CDR2 FYNNEI. Trimming left V 3 bases short and J 7 bases short, with 12 bases between. CDR3 length equals 14 residues. The CDR3 DNA sequence: TGTGCCAGCAGTGAGACAGGTTCAGGTGAAAAACTGTTTTTT. Its translation is CASSETGSGEKLFF.

The chain carries TRBV6-5 and TRBJ1-5; D is ambiguous. Germline-derived CDR1 and CDR2 are MNHEY and SVGAGI. This CDR3 region has 15 residues. V lost 0 bases and J 5 bases, leaving 11 bases between the germline ends. The CDR3 sequence: CASSYSMAEDQPQHF. The CDR3 nucleotides read TGTGCCAGCAGTTACTCGATGGCAGAAGATCAGCCCCAGCATTTT.

The chain uses TRBV13 and TRBJ1-1; D gene unclear. The V gene lost 3 bases and the J gene lost 1 base, with 9 bases spanning the gap. CDR1 and CDR2 from the germline V gene are PRHDT and FYEKMQ (reference sequence). The CDR3 runs 14 residues. The CDR3 sequence is CASSFHIRNTEAFF. The CDR3 bases are TGTGCCAGCAGCTTCCACATCAGGAACACTGAAGCTTTCTTT.

The gene calls are TRBV27 and TRBJ2-1, with TRBD1 matching over 7 bases. In germline, CDR1 is MNHEY, CDR2 SMNVEV (reference sequence). The J segment lost 8 bases and the V segment lost 4 bases, leaving 11 bases of the junction unmatched. This CDR3 region has 15 residues. CDR3 residues: CASSSWTGVVDEQFF. The CDR3 DNA reads as TGTGCCAGCAGTTCATGGACAGGAGTTGTGGATGAGCAGTTCTTC.

The chain has TRBV6-6 and TRBJ1-1; D uncertain. The CDR3 is made up of 15 amino acids. The germline V gene encodes CDR1 MNHNY and CDR2 SVGAGI (reference sequence). Trimming left V 6 bases short and J 7 bases short, with 21 bases between. The DNA of the CDR3 is TGTGCCAGCAGCCCCCTACACCTCGGAGCGGATGAAGCTTTCTTT. Its protein product is CASSPLHLGADEAFF.

The chain joins TRBV11-2 to TRBJ2-1, with D possibly being TRBD1 (5 bases). V shed 6 bases and J shed 4 bases, with 13 bases lying between them. CDR1 SGHAT and CDR2 FQNNGV come from the germline V gene. The CDR3 is 14 residues long. The CDR3 DNA reads as TGTGCCAGCAGACTCAGGGAAGGTTACAATGAGCAGTTCTTC. Translating gives CASRLREGYNEQFF.

V gene TRBV5-6 combines with J gene TRBJ1-6; possible D gene TRBD1, 5 bases. Per germline, CDR1 SGHDT and CDR2 YYEEEE. This CDR3 is built from 15 residues. V lost 0 bases and J lost 12, with 16 bases in between. Written as DNA, the CDR3 is TGTGCCAGCAGCTTGGCCGGGACTTTTCGCGAACCCCTCCACTTT. Protein product: CASSLAGTFREPLHF.